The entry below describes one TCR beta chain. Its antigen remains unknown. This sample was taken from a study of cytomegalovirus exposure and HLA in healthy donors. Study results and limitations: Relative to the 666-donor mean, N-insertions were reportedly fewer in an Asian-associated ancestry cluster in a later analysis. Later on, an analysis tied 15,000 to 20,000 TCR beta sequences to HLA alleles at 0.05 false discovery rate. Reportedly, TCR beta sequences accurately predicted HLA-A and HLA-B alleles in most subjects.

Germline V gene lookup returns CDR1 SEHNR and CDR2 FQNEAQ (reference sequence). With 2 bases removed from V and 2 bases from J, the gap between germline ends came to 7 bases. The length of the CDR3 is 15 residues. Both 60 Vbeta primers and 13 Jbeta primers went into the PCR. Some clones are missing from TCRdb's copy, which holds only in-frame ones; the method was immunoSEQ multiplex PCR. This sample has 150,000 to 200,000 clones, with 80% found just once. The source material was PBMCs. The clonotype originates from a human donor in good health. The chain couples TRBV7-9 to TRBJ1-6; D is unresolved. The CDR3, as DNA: TGTGCCAGCAGCTTAAGCGCGCCCTATAATTCACCCCTCCACTTT. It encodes CASSLSAPYNSPLHF.